These 20 T cell receptor beta chains were all obtained from the same sample, sequenced in a study of shared clonotypes between healthy human individuals. TCRdb's copy holds only in-frame clones and misses some; the assay was immunoSEQ multiplex PCR. The sample lists 2 million to 3 million clones; roughly 93% were seen once. Specimen: naive CD4+ T cells from PBMCs. Regarding subset: CD45RA+ positively selected. All receptors derive from a man aged 18 to 30 in good health. Some clones in this sample may be carry-over from other donors' samples.

The chain uses TRBV7-9 and TRBJ2-6, with a tentative D call TRBD2 (6 bases). The ends were cut back, 1 base at V and 2 bases at J, with 15 bases in the middle. The CDR3 extends over 18 amino acids. CDR1 SEHNR and CDR2 FQNEAQ come from the germline V gene (reference sequence). The CDR3 sequence is CASSLGRVGGTGANVLTF. The DNA for the CDR3 is TGTGCCAGCAGCTTAGGCAGGGTGGGAGGTACTGGGGCCAACGTCCTGACTTTC.

The chain links TRBV25-1 to TRBJ2-1; 7 positions agree with TRBD2. Germline V lookup: CDR1 MGHDK, CDR2 SYGVNS. The CDR3 is 14 residues long. The J segment lost 6 bases and the V segment lost 4 bases, leaving 6 bases of the junction unmatched. CDR3 in DNA: TGTGCCAGCAGTGCCCCGGGAGGTCGCAATGAGCAGTTCTTC. Translated, it gives CASSAPGGRNEQFF. Using reference TRBV25-1 and TRBJ2-1 for the parts outside the CDR3, the full variable domain is EADIYQTPRYLVIGTGKKITLECSQTMGHDKMYWYQQDPGMELHLIHYSYGVNSTEKGDLSSESTVSRIRTEHFPLTLESARPSHTSQYLCASSAPGGRNEQFFGPGTRLTVL.

The rearrangement links TRBV6-1 to TRBJ2-1; 10 nucleotides match TRBD2. CDR3 length equals 15 residues. CDR1 MNHNS and CDR2 SASEGT come from the germline V gene. With V trimmed by 2 bases and J by 8 bases, 6 bases remained unmatched. The CDR3, as DNA: TGTGCCAGCAGTGAATGGGCTAGCGGGAGTCATGAGCAGTTCTTC. It is translated as CASSEWASGSHEQFF.

On this clone itself: Other DNA sequences in this sample translate to the same CDR3. The chain carries TRBV20-1 and TRBJ1-2, with D unclear. Trimming took 2 bases from V and 3 from J, leaving 4 bases between them. The CDR3 loop spans 11 amino acids. The germline gives CDR1 DFQATT, CDR2 SNEGSKA (reference sequence). This chain's CDR3 is CSARLDYGYTF. CDR3 coding DNA: TGCAGTGCTAGATTGGACTATGGCTACACCTTC.

This chain connects TRBV19 to TRBJ1-3; D call uncertain. V was trimmed by 5 bases and J by 0 bases, leaving 20 bases between them. CDR1 is LNHDA and CDR2 is SQIVND in the germline V gene (reference sequence). The CDR3 spans 18 residues. CDR3 sequence: CASSSWTPTGSSGNTIYF. Written as DNA, the CDR3 is TGTGCCAGTAGTTCCTGGACTCCTACGGGCAGCTCTGGAAACACCATATATTTT.

As to this clone: Other nucleotide sequences in the sample specify the same CDR3. V is TRBV29-1 and J is TRBJ2-7; D remains ambiguous. The germline V and J ends were trimmed by 4 bases and 0 bases, with 7 bases remaining between them. Germline CDR1 and CDR2: SQVTM and ANQGSEA. The CDR3 covers 12 residues. CDR3 residues: CSVALGSYEQYF. The DNA of the CDR3 is TGCAGCGTTGCATTGGGCTCCTACGAGCAGTACTTC.

The genes are TRBV9 and TRBJ2-7; 9 positions agree with TRBD1. Trimming took 0 bases from V and 1 from J; bases not matched to a gene: 8. Per the germline V gene, CDR1 is SGDLS and CDR2 is YYNGEE. CDR3 length: 17 amino acids. CDR3 coding DNA: TGTGCCAGCAGCGTAGCTATCGGACAGGGGCAATCCTACGAGCAGTACTTC. This codes for CASSVAIGQGQSYEQYF.

V and J are TRBV7-2 and TRBJ1-6; no reliable D call. This CDR3 is 14 amino acids long. V was shortened by 3 bases and J by 7 bases, with 10 bases between the two germline ends. Germline assignment: CDR1 SGHTA and CDR2 FQGNSA. CDR3 region: CASSFIGPNSPLHF. CDR3 coding DNA: TGTGCCAGCAGCTTTATAGGACCCAATTCACCCCTCCACTTT. The full variable domain, its missing parts supplied by reference TRBV7-2 and TRBJ1-6, is GAGVSQSPSNKVTEKGKDVELRCDPISGHTALYWYRQSLGQGLEFLIYFQGNSAPDKSGLPSDRFSAERTGGSVSTLTIQRTQQEDSAVYLCASSFIGPNSPLHFGNGTRLTVT.

J is TRBJ1-1 and V is TRBV5-1; D is unclear. CDR3 length: 14 residues. Germline V CDR1 and CDR2: SGHRS, YFSETQ. V was clipped by 5 bases and J by 3 bases, with 14 bases between them. For the CDR3, the DNA is TGCGCCAGCAGTCCACAGCGGAGAGACACTGAAGCTTTCTTT. Protein product: CASSPQRRDTEAFF.

The V call is TRBV19, the J call TRBJ1-5; D call uncertain. There are 15 residues in the CDR3. Trimming took off 2 bases at V and 6 bases at J, with 14 bases between the two ends. CDR1 is LNHDA and CDR2 is SQIVND in the germline V gene (reference sequence). In DNA, the CDR3 is TGTGCCAGTAGTATATCAGGCCCCCGAAGTCAGCCCCAGCATTTT. Translated: CASSISGPRSQPQHF.

The chain is built from TRBV5-1 and TRBJ1-4; D perhaps matches TRBD1 (6 bases). The length of the CDR3 is 16 residues. V was clipped by 2 bases and J by 7 bases, with 18 bases between them. Germline CDR1 is SGHRS and CDR2 is YFSETQ. The CDR3 nucleotides read TGCGCCAGCAGCTTACAGGGTCAAGGGGGAAGTGAAAAACTGTTTTTT. This sequence encodes CASSLQGQGGSEKLFF.

The chain recombines TRBV11-2 with TRBJ2-5; D is undetermined. The V gene's germline CDR1 is SGHAT and CDR2 FQNNGV. The V and J ends lost 5 bases and 6 bases respectively, with 13 bases between them. This CDR3 comprises 13 residues. CDR3 bases: TGTGCCAGCAGCCCCCCCTCGTCTAAGACCCAGTACTTC. Translating it yields CASSPPSSKTQYF.

In nucleotides, the CDR3 is TGTGCCAGCTCACCAACAACAGGGGCCAATCAGCCCCAGCATTTT. Protein sequence: CASSPTTGANQPQHF. The chain joins TRBV18 to TRBJ1-5, with TRBD1 identical over 7 bases. V lost 2 bases, J lost 3 bases, and 4 bases stayed unmatched. Per the germline V gene, CDR1 is KGHSH and CDR2 is LQKENI. This CDR3 comprises 15 residues.

The V call is TRBV6-5, the J call TRBJ2-2, with a possible D match to TRBD2 (5 bases). CDR1 is MNHEY, CDR2 SVGAGI, per germline. V lost 3 bases and J lost 1, with 12 bases in between. There are 16 residues in the CDR3. For the CDR3, the DNA is TGTGCCAGCAGTTATGTCGGGGTCCGGAACACCGGGGAGCTGTTTTTT. Its translation: CASSYVGVRNTGELFF.

The genes are TRBV5-1 and TRBJ2-1; the D is unclear. Trimming took off 0 bases at V and 5 bases at J, with 9 bases between the two ends. Germline-derived CDR1 and CDR2 are SGHRS and YFSETQ. The CDR3 sequence is 14 residues long. In nucleotides, the CDR3 is TGCGCCAGCAGCTTGGGGTTTGGGAACAATGAGCAGTTCTTC. Its translation: CASSLGFGNNEQFF.

This clone was detected a few times. V and J are TRBV20-1 and TRBJ1-4; D is undetermined. Germline assignment: CDR1 DFQATT and CDR2 SNEGSKA (reference sequence). This CDR3 contains 10 residues. This chain's CDR3 is CVGVNEKLFF. The CDR3 region has the DNA TGCGTCGGGGTTAATGAAAAACTGTTTTTT.

This chain connects TRBV5-1 to TRBJ2-1; TRBD2 aligns across 11 bases. V shed 0 bases and J 6 bases; nucleotides not matched to a gene: 8. The length of the CDR3 is 17 residues. Germline V gene lookup returns CDR1 SGHRS and CDR2 YFSETQ. The CDR3 sequence is CASSLDAAGTSGNEQFF. CDR3 in DNA: TGCGCCAGCAGCTTGGACGCTGCCGGGACTAGCGGCAATGAGCAGTTCTTC.

The chain has TRBV11-2 and TRBJ1-1; D might be TRBD1 (5 bases). The V end was cut by 5 bases, the J end by 3 bases, with 16 bases between. Germline lookup yields CDR1 SGHAT and CDR2 FQNNGV. This CDR3 has 15 amino acids. CDR3 nucleotide sequence: TGTGCCAGCAGCCTCGGTAGGGGAATCCACACTGAAGCTTTCTTT. Protein: CASSLGRGIHTEAFF.

This chain uses TRBV5-4 with TRBJ2-1; TRBD1 matches at 11 bases. CDR3 length equals 16 residues. Germline V gives CDR1 SGHNT, CDR2 YYREEE (reference sequence). The ends lost 4 bases at V and 6 bases at J; junction bases unmatched: 9. CDR3 residues: CASSQKPGQGGNEQFF. For the CDR3, the DNA is TGTGCCAGCAGCCAAAAACCGGGACAGGGGGGCAATGAGCAGTTCTTC.

The rearrangement links TRBV5-5 to TRBJ1-2; maybe TRBD1 (6 bases). V dropped 4 bases and J dropped 2 bases, with 9 bases sitting between them. The CDR3 covers 13 residues. CDR1 SGHKS and CDR2 YYEKEE come from the germline V gene (reference sequence). The CDR3 here is CASSGQLNYGYTF. The CDR3 nucleotides read TGTGCCAGCAGCGGACAGCTAAACTATGGCTACACCTTC.